The 19 T cell receptor beta chains listed next were all sequenced from one sample in a study of spatial heterogeneity in lung cancer. Specified time point: blood at routine non-recurrence follow-up after resection. TCRdb reprocessed the 5' RACE reads via MiXCR and lists one record per CDR3 protein. The sample has around 27,000 distinct CDR3 sequences, roughly 5.4% seen once; the top ten hold roughly 26%. The sequencing here drew on PBMCs, taken at follow-up. The receptors stem from a female donor with early-stage non-small cell lung cancer.

This clonotype has ten or more counts. The rearrangement uses TRBV7-3 and TRBJ2-5; the D is unclear. The germline V gene has CDR1 SGHTA and CDR2 FQGTGA. This CDR3 has 13 residues. Trimming took off 5 bases at V and 4 bases at J, with 11 bases between the two ends. CDR3 protein: CASSATPTETQYF. The CDR3 DNA follows: TGTGCCAGCAGCGCCACCCCGACAGAGACCCAGTACTTC.

This clonotype was observed at least ten times. The V gene is TRBV20-1, the J gene TRBJ1-2; D is possibly TRBD1 (5 bases). The CDR3 covers 14 residues. V was trimmed by 4 bases and J by 8 bases, leaving 20 bases between them. Germline CDR1 reads DFQATT; CDR2 reads SNEGSKA (reference sequence). CDR3 bases: TGCAGTGCTACTGGCCCTCGAGACAGTCTAGGCTACACCTTC. Its protein is CSATGPRDSLGYTF.

Many counts were recorded for this clonotype. The chain carries TRBV4-3 and TRBJ2-7; 9 bases agree with TRBD2. The CDR3 loop spans 15 amino acids. Per the germline V gene, CDR1 is LGHNA and CDR2 is YSLEER. V dropped 0 bases and J dropped 3; count of bases not matched to a gene: 3. CDR3 loop: CASSQEAGGHYEQYF. In nucleotides, the CDR3 is TGCGCCAGCAGCCAAGAAGCGGGAGGTCACTACGAGCAGTACTTC.

This clonotype was seen a handful of times. The V call is TRBV3-1, the J call TRBJ2-5; D unclear. The CDR3 covers 14 residues. Germline CDR1 LGHDT, CDR2 YNNKEL (reference sequence). V was shortened by 0 bases and J by 2 bases, with 7 bases between the two germline ends. Written as DNA, the CDR3 is TGTGCCAGCAGCCAAGAGGCGGTTCAAGAGACCCAGTACTTC. As protein: CASSQEAVQETQYF.

This clonotype was seen repeatedly, ten times or more. This chain links TRBV3-1 with TRBJ1-6; D remains ambiguous. V lost 5 bases to trimming and J lost 0 bases, with 20 bases between them. Per the germline V gene, CDR1 is LGHDT and CDR2 is YNNKEL (reference sequence). CDR3 length equals 19 residues. CDR3: CASSSTLVSQSSYNSPLHF. The CDR3 region has the DNA TGTGCCAGCAGCTCCACGCTAGTATCGCAGAGCTCCTATAATTCACCCCTCCACTTT.

There are many counts of this clonotype. The J gene is TRBJ2-7, the V gene TRBV7-2; possibly TRBD2 for D (5 bases). There are 15 residues in the CDR3. CDR1 is SGHTA, CDR2 FQGNSA, per germline. The germline V and J ends were trimmed by 0 bases and 0 bases, with 9 bases remaining between them. CDR3 residues: CASSLARLSSYEQYF. CDR3 nucleotide sequence: TGTGCCAGCAGCTTAGCGCGACTAAGCTCCTACGAGCAGTACTTC. Based on the CDR3 plus reference TRBV7-2 and TRBJ2-7, the full variable domain is GAGVSQSPSNKVTEKGKDVELRCDPISGHTALYWYRQSLGQGLEFLIYFQGNSAPDKSGLPSDRFSAERTGGSVSTLTIQRTQQEDSAVYLCASSLARLSSYEQYFGPGTRLTVT.

The J gene is TRBJ2-7, the V gene TRBV5-1, with D perhaps being TRBD1 or TRBD2 (5 bases each). CDR3 size: 16 residues. Trimming shortened V by 4 bases and J by 5 bases, and 22 bases separated the two germline ends. Germline V gives CDR1 SGHRS, CDR2 YFSETQ. The DNA of the CDR3 is TGCGCCAGCAGCCCCCTTGGGGGTGAGGGGACCAACGAGCAGTACTTC. Translated: CASSPLGGEGTNEQYF.

The sample holds many counts of this clonotype. This sequence joins TRBV7-2 and TRBJ2-5; 7 positions match TRBD2. Germline V gene data show CDR1 as SGHTA and CDR2 as FQGNSA. The CDR3 extends over 15 amino acids. The junction had 11 bases not matched to a gene; V was cut back by 3 bases and J by 7 bases. CDR3 loop: CASSLGGTGHGTQYF. The CDR3 region has the DNA TGTGCCAGCAGCTTGGGGGGGACTGGACATGGGACCCAGTACTTC. The full variable domain, rest sourced from reference TRBV7-2 and TRBJ2-5, is GAGVSQSPSNKVTEKGKDVELRCDPISGHTALYWYRQSLGQGLEFLIYFQGNSAPDKSGLPSDRFSAERTGGSVSTLTIQRTQQEDSAVYLCASSLGGTGHGTQYFGPGTRLLVL.

This clonotype was recorded many times. The chain uses TRBV2 and TRBJ1-6, with D possibly TRBD1 on 5 matching bases. Trimming took 8 bases from V and 10 from J, leaving 15 bases between them. Germline CDR1 reads SNHLY; CDR2 reads FYNNEI. This CDR3 spans 13 amino acids. The CDR3 DNA reads as TGTGCCAGCGGGGGAGGTTCCCGCTCACCCCTCCACTTT. It is translated as CASGGGSRSPLHF.

This clonotype was seen many times. V and J are TRBV5-1 and TRBJ2-7; tentatively, D is TRBD2 (5 bases). V was clipped by 4 bases and J by 6 bases, with 17 bases between them. The CDR3 is 14 residues long. Germline CDR1 is SGHRS and CDR2 is YFSETQ. The CDR3 DNA reads TGCGCCAGCAGCCAAGCCGGGATCGCTATCGAGCAGTACTTC. This codes for CASSQAGIAIEQYF.

This clonotype was seen many times. The J gene is TRBJ1-5, the V gene TRBV20-1; tentative D call: TRBD1 (5 bases). This CDR3 has 15 residues. Germline CDR1 reads DFQATT; CDR2 reads SNEGSKA (reference sequence). Trimming took 0 bases from V and 4 from J, leaving 13 bases between them. The CDR3 DNA is TGCAGTGCTAGAGATTTCGACAGACCTAATCAGCCCCAGCATTTT. This encodes CSARDFDRPNQPQHF.

This clonotype was recorded many times. This chain joins TRBV7-2 and TRBJ2-2; TRBD2 is a possible D gene (5 bases). Germline V CDR1 and CDR2: SGHTA, FQGNSA. V lost 5 bases to trimming and J lost 7 bases, with 14 bases between them. This CDR3 has 14 residues. The CDR3 DNA follows: TGTGCCAGCAGCCCCGACGGGGTCGGCGGGGAGCTGTTTTTT. Encoded protein: CASSPDGVGGELFF.

This clonotype was found many times. The chain combines TRBV11-1 with TRBJ1-1; D remains ambiguous. Germline V gene lookup returns CDR1 SGHAT and CDR2 FQDESV (reference sequence). Trimming took 2 bases from V and 3 from J, leaving 10 bases between them. The CDR3 consists of 14 residues. CDR3 in amino acids: CASSLTVWDTEAFF. CDR3 DNA sequence: TGTGCCAGCAGCTTAACGGTCTGGGACACTGAAGCTTTCTTT.

The sample holds many counts of this clonotype. The chain joins TRBV4-2 to TRBJ2-7, with TRBD2 matching over 10 bases. This CDR3 is built from 16 residues. Germline lookup yields CDR1 LGHNA and CDR2 YNFKEQ. With V trimmed by 0 bases and J by 4 bases, 6 bases remained unmatched. CDR3 coding DNA: TGTGCCAGCAGCCAAGAGGCCGGGACTAGCGATTACGAGCAGTACTTC. This codes for CASSQEAGTSDYEQYF.

This clonotype was observed many times. The V call is TRBV25-1, the J call TRBJ2-7; 9 bases are shared with TRBD1. Germline V gives CDR1 MGHDK, CDR2 SYGVNS. The CDR3 totals 12 residues. V was pared by 7 bases and J by 5 bases, with 3 bases of the junction left unmatched. CDR3 bases: TGTGCCAGCACGGGACAGGGCCACGAGCAGTACTTC. This gives the protein CASTGQGHEQYF.

This clonotype was found many times. J is TRBJ2-2 and V is TRBV25-1; no firm D call. The V gene lost 7 bases and the J gene lost 1 base, with 10 bases spanning the gap. CDR3 length: 14 amino acids. CDR1 and CDR2 from the germline V gene are MGHDK and SYGVNS. CDR3 bases: TGTGCCAGCACCTACGGAATGAACACCGGGGAGCTGTTTTTT. Encoded protein: CASTYGMNTGELFF.

There are a few counts of this clonotype. This chain joins TRBV19 and TRBJ2-1, with 13 bases that match TRBD2. Germline CDR1 LNHDA, CDR2 SQIVND (reference sequence). This CDR3 is 14 amino acids long. Germline trimming cut 7 bases from V and 7 bases from J; bases unmatched to any gene: 4. The CDR3 protein is CASNGLAGENEQFF. CDR3 nucleotide sequence: TGTGCCAGTAATGGACTAGCGGGAGAAAATGAGCAGTTCTTC.

At least ten counts were recorded for this clonotype. J is TRBJ2-1 and V is TRBV29-1, with D tentatively TRBD2 (5 bases). Per germline, CDR1 SQVTM and CDR2 ANQGSEA. This CDR3 has 11 residues. V was shortened by 4 bases and J by 11 bases, with 12 bases between the two germline ends. The CDR3 coding sequence is TGCAGCGTTGTTGGGGAGTCCCAGCAGTTCTTC. Translated, it gives CSVVGESQQFF.

This clonotype has ten or more counts. The V gene is TRBV15, the J gene TRBJ1-2; D unclear. Germline-derived CDR1 and CDR2 are LNHNV and YYDKDF (reference sequence). Deletions cut 5 bases from V and 8 bases from J, with 12 bases between. The CDR3 has 12 amino acids. This chain's CDR3 is CATSPGPLGYTF. Written as DNA, the CDR3 is TGTGCCACCAGCCCCGGGCCTTTAGGCTACACCTTC.